This T cell receptor (beta chain) comes out of a study of molecular identifiers for immune sequencing clone quantification. TCRdb called the PCR reads again in MiXCR, with one record for every CDR3 protein. The sample yields a few hundred thousand distinct CDR3 sequences, 20% to 25% seen once. After removal of 1 base from V and 7 bases from J, the junction contained 7 bases not matched to a gene. The CDR3 is 16 amino acids. Germline-derived CDR1 and CDR2 are SGHTA and FQGNSA. This clonotype has at least ten counts. Antigen unknown. Findings and caveats of the study: Barcode-sharing identical TCR molecules could underestimate highly expanded clone sizes.

Sequenced material: naive CD8+ T cells from blood, with Jurkat cell RNA spiked in. Subset defined: FACS-sorted CD8+CD4-CCR7+CD45RA+ naive T cells. This chain uses TRBV7-2 with TRBJ2-7, with 13 nucleotides matching TRBD2. The clonotype was recovered from a human donor in good health. Some libraries in this study had Jurkat cell RNA spiked in. The CDR3 loop is CASSLEGLAGLTEQYF. In nucleotides, the CDR3 is TGTGCCAGCAGCTTAGAGGGACTAGCGGGGCTTACGGAGCAGTACTTC.